These 24 T cell receptor beta chains came from one sample sequenced in a study of blood T cell repertoires in COVID-19. Sequenced by immunoSEQ multiplex PCR; TCRdb stores in-frame clones only, minus some. The sample has 80,000 to 100,000 clones, about 87% seen once. The sample consisted of peripheral blood. The receptors shown here come from a human donor in a cohort sampled during active COVID-19.

This rearrangement joins TRBV7-6 to TRBJ2-1; tentative D call: TRBD2 (5 bases). Per the germline V gene, CDR1 is SGHVS and CDR2 is FNYEAQ. The CDR3 sequence is 14 residues long. Trimming cost V 3 bases and J 6 bases, with 12 bases left between them. This chain's CDR3 is CASSLGTGINEQFF. CDR3 bases: TGTGCCAGCAGCTTGGGTACCGGGATCAATGAGCAGTTCTTC.

The V and J genes are TRBV6-5 and TRBJ1-1; D ambiguous. The CDR3 has 15 residues. Trimming cost V 0 bases and J 1 base, with 9 bases left between them. Per germline, CDR1 MNHEY and CDR2 SVGAGI. The CDR3 sequence is CASSYSGTSNTEAFF. The CDR3 DNA sequence: TGTGCCAGCAGTTACTCGGGCACGTCGAACACTGAAGCTTTCTTT.

The V call is TRBV18, the J call TRBJ2-5; 7 bases are shared with TRBD1. Germline-derived CDR1 and CDR2 are KGHSH and LQKENI. V shed 3 bases, J shed 4 bases, and the junction held 8 bases outside the gene matches. The CDR3 loop spans 15 amino acids. The DNA of the CDR3 is TGTGCCAGCTCACCCGCCCGACAGGGTCGAGAGACCCAGTACTTC. It specifies CASSPARQGRETQYF.

The rearrangement uses TRBV3-1 (or the pseudogene TRBV3-2) and TRBJ2-1; 8 bases align to TRBD2. Germline V CDR1 and CDR2: LGHDT, YNNKEL (reference sequence). This CDR3 has 17 amino acids. V was clipped by 3 bases and J by 0 bases; unmatched bases: 7. The CDR3 here is CASSHEIAGSSYNEQFF. CDR3 nucleotide sequence: TGTGCCAGCAGCCACGAAATAGCGGGGTCCTCCTACAATGAGCAGTTCTTC.

The V call is TRBV25-1, the J call TRBJ2-5; 8 bases map to TRBD1. There are 15 residues in the CDR3. Looked up from germline, CDR1 is MGHDK and CDR2 is SYGVNS. Germline trimming cut 1 base from V and 2 bases from J; bases unmatched to any gene: 3. The CDR3: CASSEFTGGQETQYF. Written as DNA, the CDR3 is TGTGCCAGCAGTGAATTTACAGGGGGGCAAGAGACCCAGTACTTC.

V and J are TRBV29-1 and TRBJ2-7; 8 bases map to TRBD2. J was trimmed by 2 bases and V by 2 bases; bases with no gene match: 5. Germline assignment: CDR1 SQVTM and CDR2 ANQGSEA. The CDR3 length is 14 residues. CDR3 sequence: CSVEKLAATYEQYF. In nucleotides, the CDR3 is TGCAGCGTTGAAAAACTAGCGGCAACCTACGAGCAGTACTTC.

The chain has TRBV7-3 and TRBJ2-3, with TRBD1 identical over 10 bases. V was pared by 5 bases and J by 3 bases, with 5 bases of the junction left unmatched. The CDR3 extends over 15 amino acids. CDR1 is SGHTA, CDR2 FQGTGA, per germline. This CDR3 reads CASSADRGMTDTQYF. CDR3 sequence (DNA): TGTGCCAGCAGCGCGGACAGGGGGATGACAGATACGCAGTATTTT.

This rearrangement joins TRBV28 to TRBJ1-3; the D gene is possibly TRBD1 (5 bases). Trimming removed 6 bases at V and 2 bases at J, with 17 bases between. Germline values: CDR1 MDHEN, CDR2 SYDVKM. CDR3 size: 16 residues. CDR3 amino acids: CASRPGSGGTGNTIYF. The CDR3 DNA reads as TGTGCCAGCAGACCAGGGTCGGGGGGTACTGGAAACACCATATATTTT. Based on the CDR3 plus reference TRBV28 and TRBJ1-3, the full variable domain is DVKVTQSSRYLVKRTGEKVFLECVQDMDHENMFWYRQDPGLGLRLIYFSYDVKMKEKGDIPEGYSVSREKKERFSLILESASTNQTSMYLCASRPGSGGTGNTIYFGEGSWLTVV.

This chain connects TRBV5-4 to TRBJ1-5; D unclear. CDR1 and CDR2 from the germline V gene are SGHNT and YYREEE (reference sequence). Trimming took 3 bases from V and 2 from J, leaving 9 bases between them. The length of the CDR3 is 14 residues. The DNA for the CDR3 is TGTGCCAGCAGCTCCGGCGGGGGCAATCAGCCCCAGCATTTT. Its protein product is CASSSGGGNQPQHF.

V and J are TRBV6-5 and TRBJ1-2, with D perhaps TRBD1 (6 bases). Trimming stripped 6 bases from V and 8 bases from J, with 16 bases between. The germline CDR1 and CDR2 sequences are MNHEY and SVGAGI. The CDR3 runs to 13 residues. The CDR3 protein is CASRTSGQQGYTF. CDR3 DNA sequence: TGTGCCAGCAGAACCTCAGGACAGCAGGGCTACACCTTC.

The chain combines TRBV7-2 with TRBJ2-4, with D perhaps TRBD2 (5 bases). The length of the CDR3 is 18 residues. Trimming removed 1 base at V and 0 bases at J, with 16 bases between. Germline values: CDR1 SGHTA, CDR2 FQGNSA. This chain's CDR3 is CASSLDMRLSLAKNIQYF. CDR3 coding DNA: TGTGCCAGCAGCTTAGACATGAGACTATCCCTAGCCAAAAACATTCAGTACTTC.

V and J are TRBV4-1 and TRBJ1-2, with TRBD1 matching over 7 bases. CDR3 length: 14 residues. Trimming at V came to 5 bases and at J to 2 bases, leaving 5 bases not matched to a gene. Per germline, CDR1 MGHRA and CDR2 YSYEKL. The CDR3: CASSSRGINYGYTF. DNA for the CDR3: TGCGCCAGCAGCTCCAGGGGGATAAACTATGGCTACACCTTC.

V gene TRBV7-3 combines with J gene TRBJ2-5; 8 nucleotides match TRBD1. The germline V gene has CDR1 SGHTA and CDR2 FQGTGA. V gave up 1 base and J gave up 2 bases; unmatched junction bases: 3. This CDR3 has 15 amino acids. This chain's CDR3 is CASSLRQGPQETQYF. The CDR3 nucleotides are TGTGCCAGCAGCTTAAGACAGGGGCCGCAAGAGACCCAGTACTTC.

This clone has only one observation. This sequence joins TRBV7-2 and TRBJ2-7, with TRBD2 matching 9 bases. CDR3 length: 12 amino acids. Trimming at V came to 6 bases and at J to 3 bases, leaving 0 bases not matched to a gene. The germline gives CDR1 SGHTA, CDR2 FQGNSA. The CDR3 DNA sequence: TGTGCCAGCAGACTAGCGGGCTACGAGCAGTACTTC. This translates into CASRLAGYEQYF.

V usage is TRBV3-1 (or the pseudogene TRBV3-2) and J usage is TRBJ1-1; 7 bases are a match to TRBD1. The CDR3 consists of 17 residues. V shed 3 bases, J shed 4 bases, and the junction held 14 bases outside the gene matches. Looked up from germline, CDR1 is LGHDT and CDR2 is YNNKEL (reference sequence). CDR3: CASSQVEDVGGGTEAFF. The CDR3 bases are TGTGCCAGCAGCCAGGTTGAAGACGTAGGGGGCGGCACTGAAGCTTTCTTT.

The V and J genes are TRBV2 and TRBJ1-6, with TRBD1 matching 11 bases. J gave up 8 bases and V 0 bases, and 3 bases lay outside the gene matches. CDR1 SNHLY and CDR2 FYNNEI come from the germline V gene. CDR3 length: 16 amino acids. CDR3 sequence: CASSEARDRGYSPLHF. DNA for the CDR3: TGTGCCAGCAGTGAAGCGAGGGACAGGGGGTATTCACCCCTCCACTTT.

V usage is TRBV7-2 and J usage is TRBJ2-7, with 11 bases matching TRBD2. V lost 1 base, J lost 7 bases, and 3 bases stayed unmatched. This CDR3 has 14 residues. Germline CDR1 and CDR2: SGHTA and FQGNSA. CDR3 DNA: TGTGCCAGCAGCTTAGTAGCGGGAGGGAATGAGCAGTACTTC. This translates into CASSLVAGGNEQYF.

This rearrangement joins TRBV9 to TRBJ2-1; 7 positions agree with TRBD2. There are 15 residues in the CDR3. V gave up 6 bases and J gave up 3 bases; unmatched junction bases: 9. CDR1 SGDLS and CDR2 YYNGEE come from the germline V gene. Here the CDR3 reads CASTPNSGLYNEQFF. CDR3 DNA sequence: TGTGCCAGCACCCCCAATAGCGGGCTCTACAATGAGCAGTTCTTC.

CDR3 sequence (DNA): TGTGCCAGCAGCAGGGATAACTATGGCTACACCTTC. The encoded protein is CASSRDNYGYTF. The V and J genes are TRBV27 and TRBJ1-2, with D possibly TRBD1 on 5 matching bases. V lost 6 bases, J lost 1 base, and 6 bases lay in between. Germline lookup yields CDR1 MNHEY and CDR2 SMNVEV (reference sequence). This CDR3 region has 12 residues.

The CDR3: CASSYLPTGTGAYEQYF. CDR3 bases: TGCGCCAGCAGCTACTTGCCCACCGGGACAGGAGCCTACGAGCAGTACTTC. The rearrangement links TRBV4-1 to TRBJ2-7; 8 bases map to TRBD1. The V gene's germline CDR1 is MGHRA and CDR2 YSYEKL. V trimming: 5 bases; J trimming: 2 bases; junction bases outside the gene matches: 14. This CDR3 comprises 17 residues.

The V and J genes are TRBV18 and TRBJ2-7; maybe TRBD2 (5 bases). This CDR3 is 12 amino acids long. Per the germline V gene, CDR1 is KGHSH and CDR2 is LQKENI. Trimming left V 6 bases short and J 3 bases short, with 9 bases between. The CDR3 sequence: CASSPGIYEQYF. CDR3 nucleotide sequence: TGTGCCAGCTCCCCCGGGATCTACGAGCAGTACTTC. Based on the CDR3 plus reference TRBV18 and TRBJ2-7, the full variable domain is NAGVMQNPRHLVRRRGQEARLRCSPMKGHSHVYWYRQLPEEGLKFMVYLQKENIIDESGMPKERFSAEFPKEGPSILRIQQVVRGDSAAYFCASSPGIYEQYFGPGTRLTVT.

The chain couples TRBV5-5 to TRBJ1-3; no clear D. From germline, CDR1 is SGHKS and CDR2 YYEKEE (reference sequence). The V end was cut by 1 base, the J end by 0 bases, with 5 bases between. The CDR3 has 14 amino acids. The CDR3, as DNA: TGTGCCAGCAGCTTGCCTAGCTCTGGAAACACCATATATTTT. Its protein is CASSLPSSGNTIYF.

The chain recombines TRBV5-4 with TRBJ2-7; 10 bases are a match to TRBD2. The germline CDR1 and CDR2 sequences are SGHNT and YYREEE (reference sequence). The J segment lost 7 bases and the V segment lost 0 bases, leaving 7 bases of the junction unmatched. The CDR3 is 15 residues long. The CDR3 bases are TGTGCCAGCAGCTTGGGGGTAGCGGGAGGCGGAGAGCAGTACTTC. This translates into CASSLGVAGGGEQYF.

This rearrangement joins TRBV7-9 to TRBJ2-7; TRBD2 might be the D (6 bases). This CDR3 is 14 amino acids long. The germline V and J ends were trimmed by 1 base and 3 bases, with 10 bases remaining between them. Germline V gene sequence: CDR1 SEHNR, CDR2 FQNEAQ (reference sequence). The DNA of the CDR3 is TGTGCCAGCAGCTTAGGGACGGGGGTCTACGAGCAGTACTTC. It encodes CASSLGTGVYEQYF.